This entry is about one T cell receptor beta chain. Its specificity is unknown. Unique molecular identifiers tagged the TCR beta cDNA libraries. From the PCR reads, TCRdb called clonotypes with MiXCR, one entry per CDR3 protein. In the table there are more than 450,000 distinct CDR3 sequences, approximately 31% of which are singletons. The data were obtained in a study of post-analysis software for immune sequencing data. Whole-study results and caveats: TRBV5-6, TRBV5-1 and TRBV20-1 were among about 5 TRBV segments more frequent in patients than controls.

The CDR3 spans 13 residues. Between the trimmed V and J ends, which lost 2 bases and 6 bases, there was a span of 11 bases. Germline values: CDR1 SGHKS, CDR2 YYEKEE (reference sequence). This clonotype was sampled from a girl aged 2-17 years with multiple sclerosis. The sample was blood. The J gene is TRBJ1-1, the V gene TRBV5-5; D possibly corresponds to TRBD1 (5 bases). CDR3: CASSFSRDAEAFF. CDR3 DNA: TGTGCCAGCAGCTTTTCCAGGGACGCTGAAGCTTTCTTT.